This T cell receptor beta chain was sequenced in a study of blood T cell repertoires in COVID-19. J gave up 5 bases and V 3 bases, and 12 bases lay outside the gene matches. CDR3 length equals 18 residues. Germline V CDR1 and CDR2: SGDLS, YYNGEE. Repertoires were generated with immunoSEQ multiplex PCR, while TCRdb's copy carries only in-frame clones and drops some. The table records about 180,000 clones, 82% of them present only once. Symptom resolution, clearance, or two negative PCRs marked donors in Cohort 3 as recovered. The TCR originated in a man between 60 and 75 years old who had recovered from COVID-19. The specimen was PBMCs or T cells enriched from blood (not recorded which). The chain links TRBV9 to TRBJ2-1; 12 bases line up with TRBD2. Here the CDR3 reads CASSDSSGRAGRDNEQFF. For the CDR3, the DNA is TGTGCCAGCAGCGATTCTAGCGGGAGGGCTGGTAGAGACAATGAGCAGTTCTTC. Supplemented by reference TRBV9 and TRBJ2-1, the full variable domain reads DSGVTQTPKHLITATGQRVTLRCSPRSGDLSVYWYQQSLDQGLQFLIQYYNGEERAKGNILERFSAQQFPDLHSELNLSSLELGDSALYFCASSDSSGRAGRDNEQFFGPGTRLTVL.